This entry describes one T cell receptor (beta chain). Its specificity is unknown. The V end lost 1 base, the J end lost 2 bases, and 15 bases lay between the germline ends. CDR3 size: 16 residues. CDR1 is SGHAT and CDR2 is FQNNGV in the germline V gene. This entry belongs to a study of identifying expanded T cells in peripheral blood. Study-level results: Over about two and four weeks, about 15 and 19 clones changed, versus 1.2 between replicates. Clone count variance between approximately 2-week samples rose with total template count.

Here immunoSEQ multiplex PCR was the method, and the copy in TCRdb shows in-frame clones only, minus some. The table shows about 94,000 clones, with roughly 88% occurring only once. No infections or other immune events were documented during collection. The sequenced material came from blood. This chain uses TRBV11-2 with TRBJ2-7; D might be TRBD2 (5 bases). This TCR derives from a person aged 18 to 70 in good health. CDR3 coding DNA: TGTGCCAGCAGCTTAGTTTGGAGCGGACCCACCTACGAGCAGTACTTC. Protein sequence: CASSLVWSGPTYEQYF.